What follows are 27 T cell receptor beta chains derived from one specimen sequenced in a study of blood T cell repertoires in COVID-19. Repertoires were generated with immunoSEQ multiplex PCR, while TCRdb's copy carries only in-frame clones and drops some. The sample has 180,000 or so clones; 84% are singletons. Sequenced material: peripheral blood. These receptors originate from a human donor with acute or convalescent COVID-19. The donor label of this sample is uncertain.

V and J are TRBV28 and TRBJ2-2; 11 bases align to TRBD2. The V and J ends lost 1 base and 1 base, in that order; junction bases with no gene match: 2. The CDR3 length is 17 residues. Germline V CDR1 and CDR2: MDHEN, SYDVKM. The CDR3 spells CASSLSGLAGNTGELFF. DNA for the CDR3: TGTGCCAGCAGTTTATCTGGACTAGCGGGGAACACCGGGGAGCTGTTTTTT.

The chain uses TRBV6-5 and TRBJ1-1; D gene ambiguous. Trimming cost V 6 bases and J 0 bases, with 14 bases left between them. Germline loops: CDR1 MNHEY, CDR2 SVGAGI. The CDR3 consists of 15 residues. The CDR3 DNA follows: TGTGCCAGCAGCTTGAACCAGGATCTGAACACTGAAGCTTTCTTT. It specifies CASSLNQDLNTEAFF.

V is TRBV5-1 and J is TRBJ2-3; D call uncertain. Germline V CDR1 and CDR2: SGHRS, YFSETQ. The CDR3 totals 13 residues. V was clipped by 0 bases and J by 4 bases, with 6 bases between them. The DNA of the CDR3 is TGCGCCAGCAGCTTGGATACACCAGATACGCAGTATTTT. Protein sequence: CASSLDTPDTQYF.

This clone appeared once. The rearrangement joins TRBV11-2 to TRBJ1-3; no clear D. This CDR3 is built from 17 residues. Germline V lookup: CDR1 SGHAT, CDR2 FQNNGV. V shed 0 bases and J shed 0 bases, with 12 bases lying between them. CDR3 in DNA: TGTGCCAGCAGCTTAGATATTAGGAGAGTCTCTGGAAACACCATATATTTT. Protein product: CASSLDIRRVSGNTIYF. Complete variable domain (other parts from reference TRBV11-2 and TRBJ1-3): EAGVAQSPRYKIIEKRQSVAFWCNPISGHATLYWYQQILGQGPKLLIQFQNNGVVDDSQLPKDRFSAERLKGVDSTLKIQPAKLEDSAVYLCASSLDIRRVSGNTIYFGEGSWLTVV.

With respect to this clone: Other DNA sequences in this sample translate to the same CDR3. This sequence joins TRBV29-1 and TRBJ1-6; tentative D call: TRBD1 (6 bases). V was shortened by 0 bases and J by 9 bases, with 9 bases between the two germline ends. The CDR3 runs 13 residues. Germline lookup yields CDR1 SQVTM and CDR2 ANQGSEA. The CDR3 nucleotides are TGCAGCGTTGAAGAACCCAGGGGTTCACCCCTCCACTTT. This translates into CSVEEPRGSPLHF.

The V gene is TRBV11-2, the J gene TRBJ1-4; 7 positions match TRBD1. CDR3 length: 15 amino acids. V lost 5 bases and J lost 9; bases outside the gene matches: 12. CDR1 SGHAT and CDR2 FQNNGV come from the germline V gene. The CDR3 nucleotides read TGTGCCAGCAGCCCGAATGGGGACAGTAGGCAAAAACTGTTTTTT. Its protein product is CASSPNGDSRQKLFF.

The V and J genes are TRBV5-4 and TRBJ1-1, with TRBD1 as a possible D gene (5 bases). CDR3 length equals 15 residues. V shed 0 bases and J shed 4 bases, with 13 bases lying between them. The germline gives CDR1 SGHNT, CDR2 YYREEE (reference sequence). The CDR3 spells CASSLDLGASTEAFF. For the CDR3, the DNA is TGTGCCAGCAGCTTGGATTTAGGGGCCAGCACTGAAGCTTTCTTT.

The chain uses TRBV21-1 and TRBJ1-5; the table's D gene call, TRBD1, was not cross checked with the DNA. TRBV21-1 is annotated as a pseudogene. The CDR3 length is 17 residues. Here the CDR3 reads CASSTPGSPGQSQPQHF. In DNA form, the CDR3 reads TGTGCCAGCAGCACACCCGGGTCCCCAGGACAAAGTCAGCCCCAGCATTTT.

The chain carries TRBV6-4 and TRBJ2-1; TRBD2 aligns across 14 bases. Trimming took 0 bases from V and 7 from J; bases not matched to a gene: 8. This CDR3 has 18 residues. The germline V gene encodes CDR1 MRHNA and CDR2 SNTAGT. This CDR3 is CASSDSMLGTSGRNEQFF. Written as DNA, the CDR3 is TGTGCCAGCAGTGACTCGATGCTGGGGACTAGCGGGAGAAATGAGCAGTTCTTC.

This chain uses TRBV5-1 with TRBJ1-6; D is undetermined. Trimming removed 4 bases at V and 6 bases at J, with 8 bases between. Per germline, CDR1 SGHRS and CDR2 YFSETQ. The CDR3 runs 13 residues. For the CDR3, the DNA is TGCGCCAGCAGCGCTGAGTTTAATTCACCCCTCCACTTT. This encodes CASSAEFNSPLHF.

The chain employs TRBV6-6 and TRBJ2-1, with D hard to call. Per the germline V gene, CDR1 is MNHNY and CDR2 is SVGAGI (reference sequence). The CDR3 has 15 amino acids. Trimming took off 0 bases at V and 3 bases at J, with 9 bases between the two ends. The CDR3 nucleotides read TGTGCCAGCAGTTACTCCCAATTAGACTACAATGAGCAGTTCTTC. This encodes CASSYSQLDYNEQFF.

CDR3 residues: CASSLASVSYEQYF. In nucleotides, the CDR3 is TGTGCCAGCAGCTTAGCGTCAGTATCCTACGAGCAGTACTTC. J is TRBJ2-7 and V is TRBV7-9; D gene uncertain. The CDR3 spans 14 residues. The V end was cut by 0 bases, the J end by 1 base, with 7 bases between. Germline V lookup: CDR1 SEHNR, CDR2 FQNEAQ (reference sequence).

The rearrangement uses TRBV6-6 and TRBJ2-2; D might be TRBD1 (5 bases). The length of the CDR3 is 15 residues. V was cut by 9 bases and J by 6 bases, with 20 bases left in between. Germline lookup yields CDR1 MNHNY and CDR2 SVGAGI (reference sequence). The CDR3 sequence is CASQDVRGAPGELFF. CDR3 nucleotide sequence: TGTGCCAGTCAGGACGTCCGTGGGGCCCCCGGGGAGCTGTTTTTT.

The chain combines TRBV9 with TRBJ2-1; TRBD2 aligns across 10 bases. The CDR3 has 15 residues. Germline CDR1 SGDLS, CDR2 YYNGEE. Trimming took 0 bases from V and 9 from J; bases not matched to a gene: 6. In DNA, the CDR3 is TGTGCCAGCAGCGTAGAAGGGGGACTAGCGAGTGAGCAGTTCTTC. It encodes CASSVEGGLASEQFF.

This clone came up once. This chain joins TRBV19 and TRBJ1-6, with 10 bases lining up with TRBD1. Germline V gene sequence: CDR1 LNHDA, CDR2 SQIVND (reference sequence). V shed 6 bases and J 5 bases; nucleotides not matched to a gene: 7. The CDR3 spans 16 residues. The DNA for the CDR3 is TGTGCCAGTAGCCGCCCTGGACAGGGGGATAATTCACCCCTCCACTTT. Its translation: CASSRPGQGDNSPLHF.

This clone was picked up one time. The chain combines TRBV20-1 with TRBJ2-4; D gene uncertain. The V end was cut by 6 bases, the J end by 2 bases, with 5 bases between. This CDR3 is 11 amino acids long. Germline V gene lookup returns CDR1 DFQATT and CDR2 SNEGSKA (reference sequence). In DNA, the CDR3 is TGCAGTGCCACTTCCAAAAACATTCAGTACTTC. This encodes CSATSKNIQYF.

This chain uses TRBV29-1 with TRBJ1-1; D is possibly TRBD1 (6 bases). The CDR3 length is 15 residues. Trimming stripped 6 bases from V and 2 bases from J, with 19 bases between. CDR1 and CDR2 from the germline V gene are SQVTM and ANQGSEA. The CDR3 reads CSVVTWGGLNTEAFF. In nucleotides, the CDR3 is TGCAGCGTGGTAACCTGGGGGGGCCTCAACACTGAAGCTTTCTTT.

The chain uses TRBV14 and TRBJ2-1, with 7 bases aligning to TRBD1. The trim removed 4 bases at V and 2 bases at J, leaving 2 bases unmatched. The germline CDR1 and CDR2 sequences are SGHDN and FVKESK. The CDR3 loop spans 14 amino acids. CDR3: CASSLTGAYNEQFF. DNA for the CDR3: TGTGCCAGCAGCCTTACAGGGGCCTACAATGAGCAGTTCTTC.

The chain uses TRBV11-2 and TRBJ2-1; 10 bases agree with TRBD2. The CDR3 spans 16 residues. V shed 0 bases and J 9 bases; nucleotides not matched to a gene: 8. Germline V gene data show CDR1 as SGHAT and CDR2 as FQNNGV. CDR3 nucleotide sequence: TGTGCCAGCAGCTTAGATGGAGCGGGAGGGCTAAGTGAGCAGTTCTTC. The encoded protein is CASSLDGAGGLSEQFF.

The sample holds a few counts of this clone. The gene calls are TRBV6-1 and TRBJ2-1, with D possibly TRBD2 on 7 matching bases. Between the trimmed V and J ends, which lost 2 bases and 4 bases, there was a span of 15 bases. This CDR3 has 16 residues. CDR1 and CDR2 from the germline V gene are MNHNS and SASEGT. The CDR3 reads CASSETGGAGYNEQFF. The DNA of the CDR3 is TGTGCCAGCAGTGAAACGGGGGGCGCGGGTTACAATGAGCAGTTCTTC.

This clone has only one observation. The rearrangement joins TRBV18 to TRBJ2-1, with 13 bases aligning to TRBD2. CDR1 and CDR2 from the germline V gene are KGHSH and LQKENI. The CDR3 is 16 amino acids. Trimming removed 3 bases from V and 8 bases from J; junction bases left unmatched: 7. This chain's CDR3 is CASSPDTGLAGDEQFF. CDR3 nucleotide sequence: TGTGCCAGCTCACCCGATACCGGACTAGCGGGGGATGAGCAGTTCTTC.

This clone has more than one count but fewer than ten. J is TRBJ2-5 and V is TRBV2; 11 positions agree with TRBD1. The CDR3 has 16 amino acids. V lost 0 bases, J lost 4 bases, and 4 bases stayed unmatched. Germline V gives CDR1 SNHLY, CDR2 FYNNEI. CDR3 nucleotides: TGTGCCAGCAGTGAAGCAAAGGACAGGGGGCGAGAGACCCAGTACTTC. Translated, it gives CASSEAKDRGRETQYF. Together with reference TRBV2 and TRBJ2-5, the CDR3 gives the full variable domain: EPEVTQTPSHQVTQMGQEVILRCVPISNHLYFYWYRQILGQKVEFLVSFYNNEISEKSEIFDDQFSVERPDGSNFTLKIRSTKLEDSAMYFCASSEAKDRGRETQYFGPGTRLLVL.

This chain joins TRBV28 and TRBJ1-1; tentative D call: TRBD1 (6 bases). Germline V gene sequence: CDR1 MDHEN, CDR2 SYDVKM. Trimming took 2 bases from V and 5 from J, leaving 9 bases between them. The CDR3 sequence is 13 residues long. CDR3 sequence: CASSLRGATEAFF. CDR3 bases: TGTGCCAGCAGTTTACGGGGGGCTACTGAAGCTTTCTTT.

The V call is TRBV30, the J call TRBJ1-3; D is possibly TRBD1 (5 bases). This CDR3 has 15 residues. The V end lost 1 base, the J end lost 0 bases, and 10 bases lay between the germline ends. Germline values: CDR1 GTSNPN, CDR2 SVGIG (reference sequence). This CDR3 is CAWSEGRVSGNTIYF. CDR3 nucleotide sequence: TGTGCCTGGAGTGAAGGCAGGGTCTCTGGAAACACCATATATTTT. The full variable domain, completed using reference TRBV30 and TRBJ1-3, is SQTIHQWPATLVQPVGSPLSLECTVEGTSNPNLYWYRQAAGRGLQLLFYSVGIGQISSEVPQNLSASRPQDRQFILSSKKLLLSDSGFYLCAWSEGRVSGNTIYFGEGSWLTVV.

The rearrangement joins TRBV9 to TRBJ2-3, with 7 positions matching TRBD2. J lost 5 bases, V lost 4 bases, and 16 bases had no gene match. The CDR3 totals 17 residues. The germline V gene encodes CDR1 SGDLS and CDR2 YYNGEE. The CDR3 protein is CASSPGGAGLLGDTQYF. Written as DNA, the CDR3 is TGTGCCAGCAGCCCCGGTGGAGCGGGACTACTCGGAGATACGCAGTATTTT.

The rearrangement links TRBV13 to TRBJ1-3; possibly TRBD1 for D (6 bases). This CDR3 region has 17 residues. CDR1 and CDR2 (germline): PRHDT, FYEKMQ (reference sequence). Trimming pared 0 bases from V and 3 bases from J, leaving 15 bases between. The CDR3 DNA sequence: TGTGCCAGCAGCTTAGGGGGGGGGCGAAGCTTTGGAAACACCATATATTTT. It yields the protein CASSLGGGRSFGNTIYF.

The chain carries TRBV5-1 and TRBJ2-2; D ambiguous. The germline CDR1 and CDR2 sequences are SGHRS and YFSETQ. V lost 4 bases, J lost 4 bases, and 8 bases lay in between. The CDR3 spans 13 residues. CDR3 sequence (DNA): TGCGCCAGCAGCGAGCGAATCACCGGGGAGCTGTTTTTT. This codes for CASSERITGELFF.